This T cell receptor beta chain was recovered during a study of CD8+ T cells in alopecia areata. Study outcomes and limitations: Whereas mice showed it more clearly, TCR sharing across patients was murkier, possibly because of HLA. Clonality in lesional scalp, especially alopecia totalis/universalis, exceeded that of normal scalp.

Concerning this clone: Its antigen is still unknown.

Extracted from the samples, RNA was reverse transcribed into cDNA to serve as the sequencing template. Data came from immunoSEQ multiplex PCR; TCRdb stores just in-frame clones and leaves some out. The data show approximately 29,000 clones, around three quarters seen once. Specimens obtained from alopecia areata patients comprised lesional scalp punch biopsies and peripheral blood. The researchers isolated CD4+ and CD8+ T cells from PBMCs by sorting. Trimming pared 4 bases from V and 4 bases from J, leaving 16 bases between. The germline V gene encodes CDR1 SQVTM and CDR2 ANQGSEA. The CDR3 extends over 14 amino acids.

The sequence was obtained from a human donor with alopecia areata. J is TRBJ1-1 and V is TRBV29-1; a weak D match, TRBD1 (5 bases). Sequencing was carried out using NKG2D-low CD8+ T cells sorted from blood. CDR3 in DNA: TGCAGCGTTGTTGGAGGACACCTGGGCACTGAAGCTTTCTTT. Translating it yields CSVVGGHLGTEAFF.